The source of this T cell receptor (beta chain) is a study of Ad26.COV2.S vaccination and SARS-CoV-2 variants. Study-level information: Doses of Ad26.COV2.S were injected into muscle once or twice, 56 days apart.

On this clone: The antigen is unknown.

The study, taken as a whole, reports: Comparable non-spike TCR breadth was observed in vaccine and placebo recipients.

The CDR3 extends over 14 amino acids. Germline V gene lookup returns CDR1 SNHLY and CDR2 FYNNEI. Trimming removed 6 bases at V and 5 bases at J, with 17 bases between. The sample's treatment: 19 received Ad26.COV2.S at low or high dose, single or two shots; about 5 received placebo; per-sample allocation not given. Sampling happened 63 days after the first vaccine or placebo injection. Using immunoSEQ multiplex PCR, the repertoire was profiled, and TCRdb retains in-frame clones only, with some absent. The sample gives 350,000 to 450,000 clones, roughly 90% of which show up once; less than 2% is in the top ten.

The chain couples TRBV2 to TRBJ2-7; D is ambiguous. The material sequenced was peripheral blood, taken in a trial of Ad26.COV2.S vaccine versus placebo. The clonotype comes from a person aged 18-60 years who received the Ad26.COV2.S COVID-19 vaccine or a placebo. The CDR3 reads CASSAFFRLHEQYF. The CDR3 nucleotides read TGTGCCAGCAGCGCCTTTTTTCGGCTCCACGAGCAGTACTTC.